This T cell receptor beta chain appears in the sequencing data of a study of T cell responses to AZD1222 COVID-19 vaccine (dated by TCRdb to the early 2020s). Broadly, across the study: AZD1222 recipients given second doses at about 4 weeks or at about 12 weeks were pooled, since spike-specific TCR depth and breadth were not found to differ between the two schedules. A total of 230 to 250 trial participants underwent TCR sequencing, of whom 207 had received two doses of AZD1222 and roughly 26 had received two doses of the MenACWY control vaccine. Enrollment into the trials was organized by age into subgroups of 18-55, 56-69 and 70-plus years, and those subgroups contained approximately 150, 30 and 60 TCR-sequenced participants, respectively.

Inclusive of the bounding cysteine and phenylalanine, the CDR3 is 14 residues long. Kept here is only the CDR3 DNA, which spans 42 bases and is read in frame from base 1. V lost 2 bases and J lost 0 bases; the stretch between them is 5 bases long. The CDR1 and CDR2 encoded by the germline V gene (reference sequence) are SEHNR and FQNEAQ. On the study overall, not on this receptor specifically: Participants were mostly white British and included more females than males, and it was suggested by the authors that clonal diversity may have been underestimated. The whole spike protein was spanned by vaccine-associated CD4 TCRs, and dominant responses were seen in regions 160-218 and 743-854. Conclusions about previously exposed vaccinees are limited, since just six or seven AZD1222 recipients were seropositive for SARS-CoV-2 at baseline. After two AZD1222 doses, both the breadth and the depth of spike-specific TCRs were significantly higher than at day 0 and than in MenACWY recipients. No day 14 peak-response samples were available, so repertoires were characterized only after the peak T cell response. Reportedly, almost half of the unique spike-specific TCRs recognized epitopes lying outside the regions that are mutated in the B.1.351 and B.1.1.7 variants. The 56-69-year group was small, and its depth increase did not reach significance, likely because of low power.

Reading the label with the study, this specimen's time point is: baseline before first vaccination. Vaccinee samples came from UK trials COV001 and COV002, including a single-blind randomized controlled phase 2/3 trial of AZD1222 (ChAdOx1 nCoV-19) in healthy adults. Trial participant PBMC samples were collected at day 0 and day 28 after the second dose for TCRbeta chain sequencing. The CDR3 regions of human TCRbeta chains were subjected to immunosequencing. As for how the authors treated the data: TCRs in the repertoires were compared against a reference library of SARS-CoV-2-specific TCRs that had been generated with the MIRA antigen-specificity platform. Breadth was defined as the fraction of unique TCRs that were SARS-CoV-2-associated. Depth was defined as the fraction of total T cells that were SARS-CoV-2-associated. Using the MIRA data, each spike-specific TCR was assigned both to the spike region to which the TCR was reactive and to a CD4 or CD8 class. Log10-transformed breadth and depth values were compared by one-way ANOVA with Sidak's multiple comparisons tests. This is the immuneACCESS table as TCRdb keeps it, with only in-frame sequences that have V and J called. A part of the clones is gone; compared with another copy, unresolved V genes explain less than half, and the rest is unexplained. V and J calls and clone size are those listed in that table; D and trimming were worked out from the DNA. The sample profile shows around 130,000 clones; 85% to 90% of them were found once. Roughly 3% of the sample lies in the top ten.

Regarding this clone: The antigen this receptor binds is unknown. Qualities for individual bases were not recorded, and no much larger clone is one base off.

This sequence originates from an adult in good health. The V and J genes are TRBV7-9 and TRBJ1-3, with the D gene not confidently named. Sequences were derived from peripheral blood, sampled on day 0 of AZD1222 vaccination. This receptor has the CDR3 CASSLMDSGNTIYF. The nucleotides read TGTGCCAGCAGCTTAATGGACTCTGGAAACACCATATATTTT.